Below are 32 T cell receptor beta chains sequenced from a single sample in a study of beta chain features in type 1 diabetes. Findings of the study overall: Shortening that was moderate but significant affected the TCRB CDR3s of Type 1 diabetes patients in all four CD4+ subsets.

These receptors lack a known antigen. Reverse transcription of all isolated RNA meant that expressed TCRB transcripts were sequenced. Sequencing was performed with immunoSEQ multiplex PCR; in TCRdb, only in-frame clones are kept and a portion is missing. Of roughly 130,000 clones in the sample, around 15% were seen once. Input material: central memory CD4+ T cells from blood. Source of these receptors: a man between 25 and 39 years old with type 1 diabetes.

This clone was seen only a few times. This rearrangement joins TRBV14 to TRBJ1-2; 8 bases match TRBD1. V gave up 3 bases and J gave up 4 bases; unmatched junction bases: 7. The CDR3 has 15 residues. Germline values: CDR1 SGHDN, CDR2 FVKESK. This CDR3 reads CASSQGDRGTYGYTF. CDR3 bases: TGTGCCAGCAGCCAGGGCGACAGGGGAACCTATGGCTACACCTTC. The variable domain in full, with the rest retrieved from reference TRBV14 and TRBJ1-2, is EAGVTQFPSHSVIEKGQTVTLRCDPISGHDNLYWYRRVMGKEIKFLLHFVKESKQDESGMPNNRFLAERTGGTYSTLKVQPAELEDSGVYFCASSQGDRGTYGYTFGSGTRLTVV.

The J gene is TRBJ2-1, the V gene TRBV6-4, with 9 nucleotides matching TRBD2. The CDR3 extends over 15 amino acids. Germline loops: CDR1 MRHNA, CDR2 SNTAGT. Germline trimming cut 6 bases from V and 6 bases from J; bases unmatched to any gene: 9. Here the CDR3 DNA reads TGTGCCAGCAGCCTACTAGCGGGCGCGGCCAATGAGCAGTTCTTC. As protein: CASSLLAGAANEQFF.

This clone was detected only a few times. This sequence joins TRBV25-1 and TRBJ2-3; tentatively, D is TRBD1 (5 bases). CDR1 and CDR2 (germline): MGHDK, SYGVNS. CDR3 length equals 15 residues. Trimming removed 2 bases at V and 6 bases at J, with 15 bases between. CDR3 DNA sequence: TGTGCCAGCAGTGAAATAGGGGTTGGGGTCGATACGCAGTATTTT. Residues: CASSEIGVGVDTQYF. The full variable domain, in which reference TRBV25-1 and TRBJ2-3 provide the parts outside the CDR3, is EADIYQTPRYLVIGTGKKITLECSQTMGHDKMYWYQQDPGMELHLIHYSYGVNSTEKGDLSSESTVSRIRTEHFPLTLESARPSHTSQYLCASSEIGVGVDTQYFGPGTRLTVL.

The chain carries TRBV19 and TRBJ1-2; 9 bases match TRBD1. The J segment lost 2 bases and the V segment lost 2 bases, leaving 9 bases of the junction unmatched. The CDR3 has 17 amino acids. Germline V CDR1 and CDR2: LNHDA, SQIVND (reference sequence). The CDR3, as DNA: TGTGCCAGTAGTATAACGAATGCCGGGACAGGGAACTATGGCTACACCTTC. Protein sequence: CASSITNAGTGNYGYTF.

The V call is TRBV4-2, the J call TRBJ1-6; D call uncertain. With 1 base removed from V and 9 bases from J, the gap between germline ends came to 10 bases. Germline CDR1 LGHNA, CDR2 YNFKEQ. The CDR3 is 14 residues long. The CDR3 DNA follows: TGTGCCAGCAGCCAAGGGGAGGTGGGTTCACCCCTCCACTTT. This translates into CASSQGEVGSPLHF.

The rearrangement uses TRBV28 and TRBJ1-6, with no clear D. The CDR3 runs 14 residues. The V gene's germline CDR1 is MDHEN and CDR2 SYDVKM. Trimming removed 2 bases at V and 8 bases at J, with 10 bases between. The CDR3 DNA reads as TGTGCCAGCAGTTTAGCAAAGGAATATTCACCCCTCCACTTT. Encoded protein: CASSLAKEYSPLHF. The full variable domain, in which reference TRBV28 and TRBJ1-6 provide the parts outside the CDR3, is DVKVTQSSRYLVKRTGEKVFLECVQDMDHENMFWYRQDPGLGLRLIYFSYDVKMKEKGDIPEGYSVSREKKERFSLILESASTNQTSMYLCASSLAKEYSPLHFGNGTRLTVT.

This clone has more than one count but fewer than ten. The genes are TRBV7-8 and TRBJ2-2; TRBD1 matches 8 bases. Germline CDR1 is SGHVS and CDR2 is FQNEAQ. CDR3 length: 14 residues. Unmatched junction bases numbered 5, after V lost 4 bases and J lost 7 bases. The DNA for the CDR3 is TGTGCCAGCAGCTGGGGACAGGCTGTCGGGGAGCTGTTTTTT. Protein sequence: CASSWGQAVGELFF.

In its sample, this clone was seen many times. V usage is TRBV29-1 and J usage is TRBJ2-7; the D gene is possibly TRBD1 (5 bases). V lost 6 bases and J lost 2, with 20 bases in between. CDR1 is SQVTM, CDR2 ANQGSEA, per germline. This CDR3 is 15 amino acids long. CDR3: CSVQGGTGPAYEQYF. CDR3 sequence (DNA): TGCAGCGTACAAGGCGGCACAGGACCGGCCTACGAGCAGTACTTC.

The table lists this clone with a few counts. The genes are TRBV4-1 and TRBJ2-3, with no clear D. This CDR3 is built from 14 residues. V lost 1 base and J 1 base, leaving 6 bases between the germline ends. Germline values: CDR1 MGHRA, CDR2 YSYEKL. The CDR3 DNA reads TGCGCCAGCAGCCAAGTAGTAGGCACAGATACGCAGTATTTT. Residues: CASSQVVGTDTQYF.

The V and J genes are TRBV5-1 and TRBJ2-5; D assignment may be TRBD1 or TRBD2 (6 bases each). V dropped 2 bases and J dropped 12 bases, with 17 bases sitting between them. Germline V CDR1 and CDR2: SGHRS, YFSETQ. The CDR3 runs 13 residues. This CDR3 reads CASSFQRGDTEYF. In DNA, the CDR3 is TGCGCCAGCAGCTTCCAAAGGGGGGACACCGAGTACTTC. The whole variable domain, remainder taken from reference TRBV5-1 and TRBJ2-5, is KAGVTQTPRYLIKTRGQQVTLSCSPISGHRSVSWYQQTPGQGLQFLFEYFSETQRNKGNFPGRFSGRQFSNSRSEMNVSTLELGDSALYLCASSFQRGDTEYFGPGTRLLVL.

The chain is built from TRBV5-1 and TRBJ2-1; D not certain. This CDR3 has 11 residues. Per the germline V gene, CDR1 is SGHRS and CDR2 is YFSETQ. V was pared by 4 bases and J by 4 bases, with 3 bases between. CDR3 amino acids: CASSDYNEQFF. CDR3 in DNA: TGCGCCAGCAGCGATTACAATGAGCAGTTCTTC.

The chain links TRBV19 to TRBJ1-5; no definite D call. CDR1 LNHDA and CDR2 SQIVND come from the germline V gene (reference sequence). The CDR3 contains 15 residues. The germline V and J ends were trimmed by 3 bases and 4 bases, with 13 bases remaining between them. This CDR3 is CASSMGSIRNQPQHF. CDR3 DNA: TGTGCCAGTAGTATGGGCTCCATTCGAAATCAGCCCCAGCATTTT.

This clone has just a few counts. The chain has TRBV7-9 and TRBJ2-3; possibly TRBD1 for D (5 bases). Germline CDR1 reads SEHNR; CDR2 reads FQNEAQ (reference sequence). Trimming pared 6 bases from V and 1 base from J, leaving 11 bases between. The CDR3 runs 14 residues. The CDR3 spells CASSSGIGTDTQYF. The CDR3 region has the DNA TGTGCCAGCAGTTCAGGGATTGGCACAGATACGCAGTATTTT.

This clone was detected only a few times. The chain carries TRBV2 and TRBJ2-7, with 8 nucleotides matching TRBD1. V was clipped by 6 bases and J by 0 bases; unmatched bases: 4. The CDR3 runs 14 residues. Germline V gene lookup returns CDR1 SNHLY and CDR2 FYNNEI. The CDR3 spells CASSRDRYSYEQYF. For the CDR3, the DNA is TGTGCCAGCAGCAGGGACAGGTACTCCTACGAGCAGTACTTC.

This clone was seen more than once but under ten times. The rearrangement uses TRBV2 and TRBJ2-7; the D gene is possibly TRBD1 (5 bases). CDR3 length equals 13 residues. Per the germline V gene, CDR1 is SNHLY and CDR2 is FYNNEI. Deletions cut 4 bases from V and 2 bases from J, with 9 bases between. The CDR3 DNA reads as TGTGCCAGCAGTGTCTGGGGCACCTACGAGCAGTACTTC. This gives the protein CASSVWGTYEQYF.

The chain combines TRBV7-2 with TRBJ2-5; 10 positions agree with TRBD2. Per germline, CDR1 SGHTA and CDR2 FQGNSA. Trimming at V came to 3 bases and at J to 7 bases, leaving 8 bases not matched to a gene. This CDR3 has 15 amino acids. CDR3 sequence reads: CASSFGLAEQGTQYF. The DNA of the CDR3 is TGTGCCAGCAGCTTCGGACTAGCGGAACAGGGGACCCAGTACTTC. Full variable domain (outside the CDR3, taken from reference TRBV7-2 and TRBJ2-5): GAGVSQSPSNKVTEKGKDVELRCDPISGHTALYWYRQSLGQGLEFLIYFQGNSAPDKSGLPSDRFSAERTGGSVSTLTIQRTQQEDSAVYLCASSFGLAEQGTQYFGPGTRLLVL.

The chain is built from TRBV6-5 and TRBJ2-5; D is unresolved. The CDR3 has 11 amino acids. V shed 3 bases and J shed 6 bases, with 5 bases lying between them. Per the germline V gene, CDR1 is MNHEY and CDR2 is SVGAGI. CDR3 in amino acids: CASSYVQTQYF. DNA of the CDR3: TGTGCCAGCAGTTATGTTCAGACCCAGTACTTC.

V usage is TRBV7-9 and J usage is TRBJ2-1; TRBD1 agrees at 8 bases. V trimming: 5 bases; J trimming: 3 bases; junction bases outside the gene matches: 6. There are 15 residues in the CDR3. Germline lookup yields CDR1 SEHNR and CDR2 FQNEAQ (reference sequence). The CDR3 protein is CASSPGQGFYNEQFF. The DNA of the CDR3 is TGTGCCAGCAGCCCCGGACAGGGATTCTACAATGAGCAGTTCTTC.

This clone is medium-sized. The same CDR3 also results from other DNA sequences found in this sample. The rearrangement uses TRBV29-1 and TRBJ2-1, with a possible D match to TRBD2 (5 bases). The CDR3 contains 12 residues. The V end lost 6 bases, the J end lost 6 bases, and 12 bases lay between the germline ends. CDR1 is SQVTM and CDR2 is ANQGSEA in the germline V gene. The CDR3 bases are TGCAGCGTCCCACTAGTTTCCAATGAGCAGTTCTTC. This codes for CSVPLVSNEQFF.

CDR3 coding DNA: TGTGCCAGCAGACGAGGTTCTACTAGCAATCAGCCCCAGCATTTT. Translating it yields CASRRGSTSNQPQHF. The chain is built from TRBV6-8 and TRBJ1-5; D remains unclear. Germline V gives CDR1 MNHGY, CDR2 SAAAGT. CDR3 length: 15 residues. The germline V and J ends were trimmed by 6 bases and 0 bases, with 12 bases remaining between them.

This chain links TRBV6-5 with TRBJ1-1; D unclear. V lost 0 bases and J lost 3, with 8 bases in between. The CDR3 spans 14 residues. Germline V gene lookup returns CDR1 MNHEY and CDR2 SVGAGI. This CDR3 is CASSYSDRDTEAFF. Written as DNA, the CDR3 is TGTGCCAGCAGTTACTCGGATCGGGACACTGAAGCTTTCTTT.

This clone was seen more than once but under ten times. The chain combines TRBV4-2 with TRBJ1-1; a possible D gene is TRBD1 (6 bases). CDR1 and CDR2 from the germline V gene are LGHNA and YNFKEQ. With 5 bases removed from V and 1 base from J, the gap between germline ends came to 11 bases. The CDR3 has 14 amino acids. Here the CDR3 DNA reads TGTGCCAGCAGCTACGACAGGAGGAACACTGAAGCTTTCTTT. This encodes CASSYDRRNTEAFF.

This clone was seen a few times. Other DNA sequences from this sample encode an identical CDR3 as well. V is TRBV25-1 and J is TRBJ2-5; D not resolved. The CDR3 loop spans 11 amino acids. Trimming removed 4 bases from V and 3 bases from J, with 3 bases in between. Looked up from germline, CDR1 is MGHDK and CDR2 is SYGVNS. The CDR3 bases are TGTGCCAGCAGTGGCGAAGAGACCCAGTACTTC. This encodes CASSGEETQYF.

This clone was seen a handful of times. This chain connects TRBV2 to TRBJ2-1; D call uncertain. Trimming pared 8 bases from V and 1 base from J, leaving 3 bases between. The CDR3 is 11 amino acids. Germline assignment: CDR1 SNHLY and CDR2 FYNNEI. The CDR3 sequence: CASGSYNEQFF. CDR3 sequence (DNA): TGTGCCAGCGGGTCCTACAATGAGCAGTTCTTC.

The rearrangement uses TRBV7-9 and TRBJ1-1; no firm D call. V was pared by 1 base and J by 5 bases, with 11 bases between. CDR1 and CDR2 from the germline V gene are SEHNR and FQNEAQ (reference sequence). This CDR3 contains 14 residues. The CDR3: CASSLEGAGTEAFF. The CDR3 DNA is TGTGCCAGCAGCTTAGAGGGCGCGGGAACTGAAGCTTTCTTT.

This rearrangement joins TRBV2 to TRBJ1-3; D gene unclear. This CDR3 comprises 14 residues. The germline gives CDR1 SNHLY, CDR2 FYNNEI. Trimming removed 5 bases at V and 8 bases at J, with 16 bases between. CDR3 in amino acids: CASSNPAAGHTIYF. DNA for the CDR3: TGTGCCAGCAGTAACCCGGCGGCAGGTCACACCATATATTTT. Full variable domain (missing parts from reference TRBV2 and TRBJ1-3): EPEVTQTPSHQVTQMGQEVILRCVPISNHLYFYWYRQILGQKVEFLVSFYNNEISEKSEIFDDQFSVERPDGSNFTLKIRSTKLEDSAMYFCASSNPAAGHTIYFGEGSWLTVV.

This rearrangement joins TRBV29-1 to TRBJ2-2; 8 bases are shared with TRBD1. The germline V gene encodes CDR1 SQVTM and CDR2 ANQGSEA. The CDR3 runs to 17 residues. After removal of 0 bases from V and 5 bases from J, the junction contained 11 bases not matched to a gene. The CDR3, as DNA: TGCAGCGTTGAAGATCCTCACGACAGGGGTGGGACCGGGGAGCTGTTTTTT. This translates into CSVEDPHDRGGTGELFF.

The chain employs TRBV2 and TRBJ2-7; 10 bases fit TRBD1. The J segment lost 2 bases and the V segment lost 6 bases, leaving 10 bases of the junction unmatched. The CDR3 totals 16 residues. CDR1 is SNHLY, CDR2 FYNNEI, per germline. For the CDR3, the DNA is TGTGCCAGCAGAGCGGCTATGGGACAGGGGCCCTACGAGCAGTACTTC. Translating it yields CASRAAMGQGPYEQYF.

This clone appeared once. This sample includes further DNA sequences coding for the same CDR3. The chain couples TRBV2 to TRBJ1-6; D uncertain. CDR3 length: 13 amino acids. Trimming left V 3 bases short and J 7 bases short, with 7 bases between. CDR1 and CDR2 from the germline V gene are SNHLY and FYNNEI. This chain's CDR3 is CASSDGGNSPLHF. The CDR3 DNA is TGTGCCAGCAGTGATGGCGGAAATTCACCCCTCCACTTT.

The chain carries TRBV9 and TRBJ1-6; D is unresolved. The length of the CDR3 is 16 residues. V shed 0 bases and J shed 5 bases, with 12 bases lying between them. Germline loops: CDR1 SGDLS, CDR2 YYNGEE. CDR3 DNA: TGTGCCAGCAGCGTAGGTGGCGGTGACGATAATTCACCCCTCCACTTT. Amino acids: CASSVGGGDDNSPLHF.

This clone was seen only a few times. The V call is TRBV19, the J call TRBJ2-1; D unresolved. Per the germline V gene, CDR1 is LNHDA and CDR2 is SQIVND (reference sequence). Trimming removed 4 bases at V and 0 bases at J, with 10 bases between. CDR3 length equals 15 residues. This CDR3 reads CASSTISFSYNEQFF. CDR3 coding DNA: TGTGCCAGTAGTACGATTAGCTTCTCCTACAATGAGCAGTTCTTC.

CDR3 sequence reads: CASSLGGSGETQYF. In DNA form, the CDR3 reads TGTGCCAGCAGCTTGGGGGGTTCTGGTGAGACCCAGTACTTC. The chain joins TRBV5-4 to TRBJ2-5, with D uncertain. Trimming removed 0 bases at V and 5 bases at J, with 11 bases between. The CDR3 extends over 14 amino acids. CDR1 and CDR2 from the germline V gene are SGHNT and YYREEE (reference sequence).